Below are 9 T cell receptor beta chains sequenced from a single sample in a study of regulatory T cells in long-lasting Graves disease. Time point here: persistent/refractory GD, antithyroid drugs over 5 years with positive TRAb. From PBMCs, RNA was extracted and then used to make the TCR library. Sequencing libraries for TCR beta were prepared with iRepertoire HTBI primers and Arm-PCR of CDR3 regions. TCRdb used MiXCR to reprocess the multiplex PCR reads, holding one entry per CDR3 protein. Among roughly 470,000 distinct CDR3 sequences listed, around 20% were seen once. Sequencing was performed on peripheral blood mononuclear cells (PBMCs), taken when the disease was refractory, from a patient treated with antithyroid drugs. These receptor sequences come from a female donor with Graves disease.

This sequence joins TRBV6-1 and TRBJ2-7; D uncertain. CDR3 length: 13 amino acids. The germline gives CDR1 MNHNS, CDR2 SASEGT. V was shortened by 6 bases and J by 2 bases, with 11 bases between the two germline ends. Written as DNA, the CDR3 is TGTGCCAGCAGCTTCGGGTTCACCTACGAGCAGTACTTC. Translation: CASSFGFTYEQYF.

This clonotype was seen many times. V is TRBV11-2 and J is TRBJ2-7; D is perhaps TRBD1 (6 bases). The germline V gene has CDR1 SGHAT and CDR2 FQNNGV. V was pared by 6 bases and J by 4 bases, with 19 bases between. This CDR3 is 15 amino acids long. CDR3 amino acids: CASRNPGVPPYEQYF. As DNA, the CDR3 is TGTGCCAGCAGGAATCCAGGGGTTCCCCCTTACGAGCAGTACTTC. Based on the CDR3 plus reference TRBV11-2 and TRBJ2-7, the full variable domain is EAGVAQSPRYKIIEKRQSVAFWCNPISGHATLYWYQQILGQGPKLLIQFQNNGVVDDSQLPKDRFSAERLKGVDSTLKIQPAKLEDSAVYLCASRNPGVPPYEQYFGPGTRLTVT.

The CDR3 sequence is CASSQATSGIVGEQFF. In DNA, the CDR3 is TGTGCCAGCAGCCAAGCCACTAGCGGGATCGTCGGTGAGCAGTTCTTC. The rearrangement uses TRBV4-2 and TRBJ2-1, with 10 bases lining up with TRBD2. CDR1 LGHNA and CDR2 YNFKEQ come from the germline V gene. Trimming removed 1 base from V and 9 bases from J; junction bases left unmatched: 9. This CDR3 comprises 16 residues.

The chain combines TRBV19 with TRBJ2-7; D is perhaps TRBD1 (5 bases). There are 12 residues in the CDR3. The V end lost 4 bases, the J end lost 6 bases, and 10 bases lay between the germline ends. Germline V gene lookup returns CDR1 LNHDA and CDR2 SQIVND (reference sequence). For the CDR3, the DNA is TGTGCCAGTAGTACAGGGTCCCGCGAGCAGTACTTC. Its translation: CASSTGSREQYF.

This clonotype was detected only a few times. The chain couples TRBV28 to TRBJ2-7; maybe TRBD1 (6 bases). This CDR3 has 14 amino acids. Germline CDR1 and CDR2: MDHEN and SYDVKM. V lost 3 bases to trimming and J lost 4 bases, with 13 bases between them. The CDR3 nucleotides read TGTGCCAGCAGTTTTCCTGACAGGCCTTACGAGCAGTACTTC. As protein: CASSFPDRPYEQYF.

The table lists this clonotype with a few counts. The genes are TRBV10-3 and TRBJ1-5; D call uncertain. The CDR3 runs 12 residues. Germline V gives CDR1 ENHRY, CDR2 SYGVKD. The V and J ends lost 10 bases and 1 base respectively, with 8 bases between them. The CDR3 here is CATSNSNQPQHF. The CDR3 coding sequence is TGTGCCACCTCTAACAGCAATCAGCCCCAGCATTTT.

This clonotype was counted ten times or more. CDR3 amino acids: CASSRDRARETQYF. Here the CDR3 DNA reads TGTGCCAGCAGTCGGGACAGGGCTCGAGAGACCCAGTACTTC. The chain links TRBV27 to TRBJ2-5; 9 positions agree with TRBD1. Germline-derived CDR1 and CDR2 are MNHEY and SMNVEV (reference sequence). This CDR3 region has 14 residues. After removal of 5 bases from V and 4 bases from J, the junction contained 5 bases not matched to a gene.

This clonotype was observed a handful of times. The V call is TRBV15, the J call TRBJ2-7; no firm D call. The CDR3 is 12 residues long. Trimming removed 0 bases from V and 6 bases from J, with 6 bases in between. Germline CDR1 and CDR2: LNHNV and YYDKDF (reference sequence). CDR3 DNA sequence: TGTGCCACCAGCAGAGATGGGGTCGAGCAGTACTTC. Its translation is CATSRDGVEQYF.

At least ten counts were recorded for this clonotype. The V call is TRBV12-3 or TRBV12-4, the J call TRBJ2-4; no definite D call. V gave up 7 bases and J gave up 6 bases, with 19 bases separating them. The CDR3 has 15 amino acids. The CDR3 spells CASTLWKGEGNIQYF. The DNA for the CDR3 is TGTGCCAGCACCCTATGGAAGGGTGAAGGAAACATTCAGTACTTC.